This is a list of T cell receptor beta chains from one sample in a study of human T cells and chemical hapten exposure. Each CDR3 protein is one row after TCRdb ran MiXCR on the RACE reads. The sample includes roughly 38,000 distinct CDR3 sequences, 6.5% to 8% of them seen just once. The input for sequencing was whole blood, taken in connection with sensitization to the hapten diphenylcyclopropenone (DPC). All receptors derive from a woman in her forties or fifties with alopecia areata. Some clones in this sample may be carry-over from other donors' samples. Each CDR3 is given with its conserved first and last residue. A D gene is named only where the DNA matches it firmly. Size is stated for part of the rows, as once, few or many counts, or as a class when the clone is expanded.

>TRBJ1-5|many|TRBD1|TRBV19
TGTGCCAGTAGCCGACAGGGGAGTCAGGGCAATCAGCCCCAGCATTTT
CASSRQGSQGNQPQHF
>TRBJ1-5|few|TRBD1|TRBV20-1
TGCAGTGCTGGGCGACAGGGGAATCAGCCCCAGCATTTT
CSAGRQGNQPQHF
>TRBJ2-5|.|.|TRBV29-1
TGCACCTGGGGTGACAGGCAAGAGACCCAGTACTTC
CTWGDRQETQYF
>TRBJ1-5|many|.|TRBV11-2
TGTGCCAGCAGCTTAGACAGTCGCAATCAGCCCCAGCATTTT
CASSLDSRNQPQHF
>TRBJ2-1|many|.|TRBV11-3
TGTGCCAGCAGCCGACGGGAGTACAATGAGCAGTTCTTC
CASSRREYNEQFF
>TRBJ1-6|few|TRBD1|TRBV6-5
TGTGCCAGCAGTCGATTGGGACAGGGCGAAAATTCACCCCTCCACTTT
CASSRLGQGENSPLHF
>TRBJ2-1|many|.|TRBV27
TGTGCCAGCAGCACCGGGACTCGCAGGAGCGGTGAGCAGTTCTTC
CASSTGTRRSGEQFF
>TRBJ1-5|many|TRBD1|TRBV18
TGTGCCAGCTCACCCGGGACAGGTCCGGGGCCCCAGCATTTT
CASSPGTGPGPQHF
>TRBJ2-1|many|TRBD2|TRBV3-1
TGTGCCAGCAGCCCCGGGACTAGCAGTGTCCTCTTC
CASSPGTSSVLF
>TRBJ2-7|many|TRBD1|TRBV29-1
TGCAGCGTTGAACAGGGGGCGAGCGAGCAGTACTTC
CSVEQGASEQYF
>TRBJ1-6|few|TRBD1|TRBV28
TGTGCCAGCAGGGCCGGGACAGGGGATTCACCCCTCCACTTT
CASRAGTGDSPLHF
>TRBJ1-4|.|TRBD1|TRBV6-6
TGTGCCAGCAGTTTCACAGGGGGCCGGATTTTT
CASSFTGGRIF